The present T cell receptor (beta chain) was sequenced within a study of shared clonotypes between healthy human individuals. Produced via immunoSEQ multiplex PCR; TCRdb's table is partial and in-frame only. Altogether a few million clones are present, about 92% being singletons, with the ten largest covering more than 0.12%. Germline lookup yields CDR1 SGHAT and CDR2 FQNNGV. This CDR3 comprises 13 residues. The germline V and J ends were trimmed by 5 bases and 9 bases, with 16 bases remaining between them. The chain is built from TRBV11-2 and TRBJ2-5, with D hard to call. The sample was naive CD4+ T cells sorted from blood. Subset meaning: CD45RA+ positively selected. This TCR derives from a man aged 18 to 30 in good health. This CDR3 reads CASSRTQDLAQYF. The CDR3 bases are TGTGCCAGCAGCCGAACCCAAGACTTGGCCCAGTACTTC.